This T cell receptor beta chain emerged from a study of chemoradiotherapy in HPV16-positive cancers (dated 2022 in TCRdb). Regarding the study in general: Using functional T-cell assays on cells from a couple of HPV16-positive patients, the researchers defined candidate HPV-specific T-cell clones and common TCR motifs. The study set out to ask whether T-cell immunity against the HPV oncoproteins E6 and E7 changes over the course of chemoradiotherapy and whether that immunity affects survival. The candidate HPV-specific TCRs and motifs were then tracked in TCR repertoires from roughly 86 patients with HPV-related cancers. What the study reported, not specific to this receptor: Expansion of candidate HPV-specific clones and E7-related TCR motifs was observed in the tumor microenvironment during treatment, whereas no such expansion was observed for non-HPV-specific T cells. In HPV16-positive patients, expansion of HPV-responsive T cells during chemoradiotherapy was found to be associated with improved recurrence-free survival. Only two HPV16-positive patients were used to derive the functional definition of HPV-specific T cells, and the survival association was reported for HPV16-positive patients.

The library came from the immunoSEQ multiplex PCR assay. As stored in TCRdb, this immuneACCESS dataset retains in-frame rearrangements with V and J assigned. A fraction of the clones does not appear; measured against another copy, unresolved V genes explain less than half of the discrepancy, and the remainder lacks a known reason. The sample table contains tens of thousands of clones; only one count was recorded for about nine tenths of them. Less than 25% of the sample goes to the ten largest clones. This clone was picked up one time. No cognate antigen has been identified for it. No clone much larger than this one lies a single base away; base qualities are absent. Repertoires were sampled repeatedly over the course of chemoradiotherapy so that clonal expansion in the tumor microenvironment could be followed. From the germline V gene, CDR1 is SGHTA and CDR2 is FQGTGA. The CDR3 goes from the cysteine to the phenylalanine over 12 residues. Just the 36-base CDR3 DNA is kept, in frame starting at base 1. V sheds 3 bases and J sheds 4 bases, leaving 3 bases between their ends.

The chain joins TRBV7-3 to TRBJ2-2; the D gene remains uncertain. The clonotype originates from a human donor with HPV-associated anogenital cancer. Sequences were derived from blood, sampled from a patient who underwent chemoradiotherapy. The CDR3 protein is CASSFGTGELFF. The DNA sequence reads TGTGCCAGCAGCTTTGGCACCGGGGAGCTGTTTTTT.